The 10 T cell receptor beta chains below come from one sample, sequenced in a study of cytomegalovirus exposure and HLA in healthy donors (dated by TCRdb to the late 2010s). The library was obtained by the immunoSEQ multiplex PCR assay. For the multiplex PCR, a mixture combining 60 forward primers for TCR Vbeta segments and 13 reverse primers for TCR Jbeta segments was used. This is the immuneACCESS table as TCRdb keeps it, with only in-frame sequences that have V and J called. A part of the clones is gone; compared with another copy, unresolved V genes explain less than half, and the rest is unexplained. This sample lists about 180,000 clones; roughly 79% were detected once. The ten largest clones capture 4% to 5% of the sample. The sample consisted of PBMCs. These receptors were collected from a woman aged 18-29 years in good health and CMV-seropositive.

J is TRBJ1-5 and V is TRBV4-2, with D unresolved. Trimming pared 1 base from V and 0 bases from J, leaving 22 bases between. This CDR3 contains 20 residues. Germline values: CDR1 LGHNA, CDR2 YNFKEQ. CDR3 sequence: CASSQGGLKDPPNSNQPQHF. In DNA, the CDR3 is TGTGCCAGCAGCCAAGGAGGACTCAAGGATCCTCCAAATAGCAATCAGCCCCAGCATTTT.

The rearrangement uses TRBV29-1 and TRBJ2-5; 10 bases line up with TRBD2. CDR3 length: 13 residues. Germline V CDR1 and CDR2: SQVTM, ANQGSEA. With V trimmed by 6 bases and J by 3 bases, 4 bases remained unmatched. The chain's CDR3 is CSVVTSGEETQYF. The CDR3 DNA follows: TGCAGCGTAGTAACTAGCGGGGAAGAGACCCAGTACTTC.

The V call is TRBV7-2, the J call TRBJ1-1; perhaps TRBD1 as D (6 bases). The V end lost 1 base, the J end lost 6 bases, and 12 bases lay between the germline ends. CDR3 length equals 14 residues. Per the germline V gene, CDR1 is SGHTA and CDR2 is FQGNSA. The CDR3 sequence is CASSLGGRFAEAFF. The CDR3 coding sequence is TGTGCCAGCAGCTTAGGGGGGCGTTTCGCTGAAGCTTTCTTT.

CDR3 protein: CASRRGGQGYYGYTF. The CDR3 bases are TGTGCCAGCAGGCGCGGGGGGCAGGGATACTATGGCTACACCTTC. The chain combines TRBV2 with TRBJ1-2; D perhaps matches TRBD1 (6 bases). The CDR3 loop spans 15 amino acids. V was trimmed by 6 bases and J by 3 bases, leaving 17 bases between them. The germline V gene encodes CDR1 SNHLY and CDR2 FYNNEI.

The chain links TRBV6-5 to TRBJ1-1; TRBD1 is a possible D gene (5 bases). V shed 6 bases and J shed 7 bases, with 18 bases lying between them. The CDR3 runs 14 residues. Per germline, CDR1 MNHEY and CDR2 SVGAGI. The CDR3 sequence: CASSFRQSESEAFF. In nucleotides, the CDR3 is TGTGCCAGCAGCTTCCGACAGTCGGAGAGTGAAGCTTTCTTT.

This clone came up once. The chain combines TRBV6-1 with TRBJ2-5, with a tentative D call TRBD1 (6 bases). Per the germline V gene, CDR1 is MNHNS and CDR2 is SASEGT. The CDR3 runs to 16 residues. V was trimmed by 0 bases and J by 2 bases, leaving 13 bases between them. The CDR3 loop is CASSEASPGVQETQYF. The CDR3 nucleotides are TGTGCCAGCAGTGAAGCGTCTCCAGGGGTTCAAGAGACCCAGTACTTC.

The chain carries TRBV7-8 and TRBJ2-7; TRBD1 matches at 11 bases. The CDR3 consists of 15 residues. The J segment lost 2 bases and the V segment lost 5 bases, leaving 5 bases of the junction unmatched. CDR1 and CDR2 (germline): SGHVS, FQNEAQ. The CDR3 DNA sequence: TGTGCCAGCAGCGCGGACAGGGGGCTTACCTACGAGCAGTACTTC. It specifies CASSADRGLTYEQYF.

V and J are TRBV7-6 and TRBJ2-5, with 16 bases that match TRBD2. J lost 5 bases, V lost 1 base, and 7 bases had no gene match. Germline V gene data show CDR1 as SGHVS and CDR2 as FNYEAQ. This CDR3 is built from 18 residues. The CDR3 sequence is CASSLGGLAGGRAETQYF. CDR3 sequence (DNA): TGTGCCAGCAGCTTAGGGGGACTAGCGGGGGGGCGCGCGGAGACCCAGTACTTC.

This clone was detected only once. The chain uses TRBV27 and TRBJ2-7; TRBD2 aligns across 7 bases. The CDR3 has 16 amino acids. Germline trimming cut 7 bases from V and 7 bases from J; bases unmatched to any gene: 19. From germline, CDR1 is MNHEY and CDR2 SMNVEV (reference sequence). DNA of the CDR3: TGTGCCAGCATCAGCCAAGTAGGGCGGGGGTATGGGGAGCAGTACTTC. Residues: CASISQVGRGYGEQYF.

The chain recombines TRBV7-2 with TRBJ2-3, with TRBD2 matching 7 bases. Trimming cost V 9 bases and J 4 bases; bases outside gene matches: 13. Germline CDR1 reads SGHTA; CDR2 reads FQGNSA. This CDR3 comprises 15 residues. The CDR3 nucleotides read TGTGCCAGAGACCGGGGGGTAGGCAACTCAGATACGCAGTATTTT. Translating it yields CARDRGVGNSDTQYF.